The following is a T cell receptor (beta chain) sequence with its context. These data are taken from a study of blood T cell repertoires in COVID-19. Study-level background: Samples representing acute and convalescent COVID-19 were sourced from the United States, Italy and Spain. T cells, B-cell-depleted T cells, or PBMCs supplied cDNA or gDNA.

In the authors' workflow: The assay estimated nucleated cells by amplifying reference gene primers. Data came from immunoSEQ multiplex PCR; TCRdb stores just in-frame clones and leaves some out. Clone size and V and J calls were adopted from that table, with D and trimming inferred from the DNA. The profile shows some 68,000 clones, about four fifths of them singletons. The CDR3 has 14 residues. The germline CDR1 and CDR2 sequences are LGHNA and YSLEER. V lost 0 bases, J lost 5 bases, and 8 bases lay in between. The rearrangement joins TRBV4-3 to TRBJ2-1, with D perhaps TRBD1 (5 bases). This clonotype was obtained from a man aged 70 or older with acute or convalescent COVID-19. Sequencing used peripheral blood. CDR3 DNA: TGCGCCAGCAGCCAAGATCCCAGGGACAATGAGCAGTTCTTC. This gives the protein CASSQDPRDNEQFF.